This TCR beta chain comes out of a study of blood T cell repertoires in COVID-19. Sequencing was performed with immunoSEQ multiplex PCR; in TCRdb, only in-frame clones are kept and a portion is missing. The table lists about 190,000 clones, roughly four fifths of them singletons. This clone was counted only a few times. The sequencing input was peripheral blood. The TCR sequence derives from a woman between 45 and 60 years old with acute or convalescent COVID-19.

The CDR3 protein is CASSVGEGRGDTQYF. The CDR3 DNA sequence: TGTGCCAGCTCCGTGGGGGAGGGCCGCGGAGATACGCAGTATTTT. The rearrangement joins TRBV18 to TRBJ2-3; 7 nucleotides line up with TRBD2. J gave up 5 bases and V 6 bases, and 11 bases lay outside the gene matches. Per the germline V gene, CDR1 is KGHSH and CDR2 is LQKENI. This CDR3 has 15 amino acids.